This T cell receptor beta chain was found in a study of blood T cell repertoires in COVID-19. In the study overall: T cells, B-cell-depleted T cells, or PBMCs supplied cDNA or gDNA.

V lost 6 bases, J lost 8 bases, and 25 bases lay in between. The CDR3 sequence is 16 residues long. The V gene's germline CDR1 is LNHDA and CDR2 SQIVND (reference sequence). Per the original methods: Reference gene primer amplification yielded estimated nucleated cell counts. Sequenced by immunoSEQ multiplex PCR; TCRdb stores in-frame clones only, minus some. The V and J calls and clone size are taken from that table; D and trimming were inferred from the DNA. Among about 42,000 clones, 60% to 80% were seen once, and the ten largest hold 28%. Sequencing used peripheral blood. The V call is TRBV19, the J call TRBJ1-2; the D gene is possibly TRBD1 (6 bases). This clonotype was obtained from a woman aged 70-85 years with acute or convalescent COVID-19. For the CDR3, the DNA is TGTGCCAGTAGCCCCCGCGGGGGGGCGACCCTTCGGGGCTACACCTTC. It yields the protein CASSPRGGATLRGYTF.